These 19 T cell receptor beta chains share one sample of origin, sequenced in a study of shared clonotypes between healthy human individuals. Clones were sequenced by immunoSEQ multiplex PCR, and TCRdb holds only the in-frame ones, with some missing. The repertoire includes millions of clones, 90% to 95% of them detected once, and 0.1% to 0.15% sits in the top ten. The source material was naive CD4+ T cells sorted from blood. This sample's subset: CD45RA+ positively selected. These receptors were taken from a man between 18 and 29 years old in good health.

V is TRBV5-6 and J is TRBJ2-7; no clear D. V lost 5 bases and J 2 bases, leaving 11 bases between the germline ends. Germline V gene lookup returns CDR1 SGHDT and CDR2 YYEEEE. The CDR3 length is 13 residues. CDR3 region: CASSRLGPYEQYF. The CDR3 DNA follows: TGTGCCAGCAGTCGCCTCGGGCCCTACGAGCAGTACTTC.

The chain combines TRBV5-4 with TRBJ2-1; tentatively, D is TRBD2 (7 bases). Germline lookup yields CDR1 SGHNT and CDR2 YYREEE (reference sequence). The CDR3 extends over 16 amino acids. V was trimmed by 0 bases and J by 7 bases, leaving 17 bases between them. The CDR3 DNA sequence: TGTGCCAGCAGCTTGGATCGGGGGGCAACGAGTAATGAGCAGTTCTTC. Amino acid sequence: CASSLDRGATSNEQFF.

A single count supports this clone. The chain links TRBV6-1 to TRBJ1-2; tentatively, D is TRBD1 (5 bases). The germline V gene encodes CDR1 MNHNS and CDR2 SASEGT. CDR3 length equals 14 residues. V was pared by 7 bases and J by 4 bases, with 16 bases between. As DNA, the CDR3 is TGTGCCAGCATGCCGGGGCAGACGTTCTATGGCTACACCTTC. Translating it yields CASMPGQTFYGYTF.

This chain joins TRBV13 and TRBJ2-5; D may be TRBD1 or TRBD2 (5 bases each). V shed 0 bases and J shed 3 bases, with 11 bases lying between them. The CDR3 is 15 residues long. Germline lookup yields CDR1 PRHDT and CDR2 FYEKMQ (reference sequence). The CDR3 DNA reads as TGTGCCAGCAGCTTAGGTGAGGGGCCAGAAGAGACCCAGTACTTC. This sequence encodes CASSLGEGPEETQYF.

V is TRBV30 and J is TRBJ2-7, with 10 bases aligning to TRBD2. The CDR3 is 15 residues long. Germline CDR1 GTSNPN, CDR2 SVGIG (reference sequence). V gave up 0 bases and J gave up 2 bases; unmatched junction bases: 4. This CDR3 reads CAWSVASGRAYEQYF. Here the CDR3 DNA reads TGTGCCTGGAGTGTAGCCAGCGGGAGGGCCTACGAGCAGTACTTC.

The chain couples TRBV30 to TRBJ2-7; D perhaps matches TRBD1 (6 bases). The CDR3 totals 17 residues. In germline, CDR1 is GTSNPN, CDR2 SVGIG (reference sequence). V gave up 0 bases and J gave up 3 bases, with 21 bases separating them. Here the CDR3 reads CAWSVPGAGVYGYEQYF. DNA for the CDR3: TGTGCCTGGAGTGTACCTGGGGCAGGGGTTTATGGCTACGAGCAGTACTTC.

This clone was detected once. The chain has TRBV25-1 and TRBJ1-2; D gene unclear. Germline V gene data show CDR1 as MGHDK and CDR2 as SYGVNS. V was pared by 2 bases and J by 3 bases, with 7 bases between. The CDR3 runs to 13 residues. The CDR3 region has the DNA TGTGCCAGCAGTGAAGGCAGAGACTATGGCTACACCTTC. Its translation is CASSEGRDYGYTF.

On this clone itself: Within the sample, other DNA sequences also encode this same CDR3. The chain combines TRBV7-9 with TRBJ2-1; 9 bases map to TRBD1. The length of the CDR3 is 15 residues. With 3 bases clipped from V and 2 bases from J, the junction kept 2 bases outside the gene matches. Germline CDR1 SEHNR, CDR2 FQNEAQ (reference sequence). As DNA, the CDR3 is TGTGCCAGCAGCTTGGACAGGGGTACCTACAATGAGCAGTTCTTC. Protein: CASSLDRGTYNEQFF. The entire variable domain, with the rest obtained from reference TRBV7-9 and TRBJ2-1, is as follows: DTGVSQNPRHKITKRGQNVTFRCDPISEHNRLYWYRQTLGQGPEFLTYFQNEAQLEKSRLLSDRFSAERPKGSFSTLEIQRTEQGDSAMYLCASSLDRGTYNEQFFGPGTRLTVL.

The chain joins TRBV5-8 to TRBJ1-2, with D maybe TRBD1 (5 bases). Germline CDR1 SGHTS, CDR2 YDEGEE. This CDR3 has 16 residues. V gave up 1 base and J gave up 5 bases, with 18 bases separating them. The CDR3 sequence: CASSLKGHGFEYGYTF. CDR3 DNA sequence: TGTGCCAGCAGCTTGAAGGGGCACGGGTTTGAATATGGCTACACCTTC.

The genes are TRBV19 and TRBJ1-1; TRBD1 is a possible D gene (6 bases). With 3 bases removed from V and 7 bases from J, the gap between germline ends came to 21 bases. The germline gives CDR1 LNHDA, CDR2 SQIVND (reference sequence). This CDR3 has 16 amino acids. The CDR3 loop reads CASSMHFVAGVNEAFF. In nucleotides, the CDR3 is TGTGCCAGTAGTATGCACTTCGTGGCAGGGGTTAATGAAGCTTTCTTT. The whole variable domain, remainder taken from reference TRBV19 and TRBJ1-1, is DGGITQSPKYLFRKEGQNVTLSCEQNLNHDAMYWYRQDPGQGLRLIYYSQIVNDFQKGDIAEGYSVSREKKESFPLTVTSAQKNPTAFYLCASSMHFVAGVNEAFFGQGTRLTVV.

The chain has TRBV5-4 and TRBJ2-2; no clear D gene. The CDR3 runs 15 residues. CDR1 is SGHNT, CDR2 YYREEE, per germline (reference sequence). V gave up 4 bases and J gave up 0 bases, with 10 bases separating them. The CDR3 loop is CASSAETTNTGELFF. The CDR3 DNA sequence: TGTGCCAGCAGCGCCGAGACGACGAACACCGGGGAGCTGTTTTTT.

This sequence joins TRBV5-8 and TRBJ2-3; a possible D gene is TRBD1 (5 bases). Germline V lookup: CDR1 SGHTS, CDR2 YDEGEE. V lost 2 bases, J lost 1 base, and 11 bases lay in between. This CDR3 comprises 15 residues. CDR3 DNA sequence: TGTGCCAGCAGCTTACAGGAATTAGGCACAGATACGCAGTATTTT. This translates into CASSLQELGTDTQYF. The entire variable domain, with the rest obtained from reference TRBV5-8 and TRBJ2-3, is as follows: EAGVTQSPTHLIKTRGQQATLRCSPISGHTSVYWYQQALGLGLQFLLWYDEGEERNRGNFPPRFSGRQFPNYSSELNVNALELEDSALYLCASSLQELGTDTQYFGPGTRLTVL.

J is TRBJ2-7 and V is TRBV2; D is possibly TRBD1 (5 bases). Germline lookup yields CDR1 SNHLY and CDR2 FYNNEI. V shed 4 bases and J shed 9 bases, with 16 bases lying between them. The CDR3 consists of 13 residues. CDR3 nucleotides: TGTGCCAGCAGTGTTGGCGAAGGGGTGCCGCAGTACTTC. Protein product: CASSVGEGVPQYF.

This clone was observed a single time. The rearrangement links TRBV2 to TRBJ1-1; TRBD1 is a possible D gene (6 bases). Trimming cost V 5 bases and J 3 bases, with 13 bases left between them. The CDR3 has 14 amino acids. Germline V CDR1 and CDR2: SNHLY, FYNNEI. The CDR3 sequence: CASSYRVRDTEAFF. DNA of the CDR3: TGTGCCAGCAGTTACAGGGTAAGGGACACTGAAGCTTTCTTT.

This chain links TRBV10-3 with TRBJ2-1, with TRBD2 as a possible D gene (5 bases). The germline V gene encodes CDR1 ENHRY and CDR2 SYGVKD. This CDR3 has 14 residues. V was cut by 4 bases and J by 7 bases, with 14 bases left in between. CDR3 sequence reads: CAISATGEGNEQFF. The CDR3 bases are TGTGCCATCAGTGCCACCGGGGAAGGGAATGAGCAGTTCTTC.

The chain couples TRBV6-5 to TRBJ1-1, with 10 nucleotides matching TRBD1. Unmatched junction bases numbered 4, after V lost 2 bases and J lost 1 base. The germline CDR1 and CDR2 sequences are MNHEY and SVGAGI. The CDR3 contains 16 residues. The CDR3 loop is CASSYSRDRGNTEAFF. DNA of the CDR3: TGTGCCAGCAGTTACAGTAGGGACAGGGGGAACACTGAAGCTTTCTTT.

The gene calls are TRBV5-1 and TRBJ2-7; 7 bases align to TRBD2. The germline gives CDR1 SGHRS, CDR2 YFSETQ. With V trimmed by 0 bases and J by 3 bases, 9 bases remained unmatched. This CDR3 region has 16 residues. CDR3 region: CASSLGDRLAGYEQYF. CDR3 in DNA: TGCGCCAGCAGCTTGGGTGACCGACTAGCAGGCTACGAGCAGTACTTC. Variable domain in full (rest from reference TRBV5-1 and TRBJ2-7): KAGVTQTPRYLIKTRGQQVTLSCSPISGHRSVSWYQQTPGQGLQFLFEYFSETQRNKGNFPGRFSGRQFSNSRSEMNVSTLELGDSALYLCASSLGDRLAGYEQYFGPGTRLTVT.

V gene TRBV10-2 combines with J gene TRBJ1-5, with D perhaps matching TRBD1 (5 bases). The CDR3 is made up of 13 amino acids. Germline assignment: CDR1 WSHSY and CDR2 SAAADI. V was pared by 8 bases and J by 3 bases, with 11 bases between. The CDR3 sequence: CASSQGANQPQHF. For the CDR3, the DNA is TGCGCCAGCTCTCAGGGAGCCAATCAGCCCCAGCATTTT.

The CDR3 is CASSFSGLAGYNEQFF. In nucleotides, the CDR3 is TGTGCCAGCAGTTTTTCGGGACTAGCGGGCTACAATGAGCAGTTCTTC. This chain links TRBV28 with TRBJ2-1, with 12 nucleotides matching TRBD2. This CDR3 is 16 amino acids long. V was clipped by 3 bases and J by 3 bases; unmatched bases: 3. Germline CDR1 and CDR2: MDHEN and SYDVKM.